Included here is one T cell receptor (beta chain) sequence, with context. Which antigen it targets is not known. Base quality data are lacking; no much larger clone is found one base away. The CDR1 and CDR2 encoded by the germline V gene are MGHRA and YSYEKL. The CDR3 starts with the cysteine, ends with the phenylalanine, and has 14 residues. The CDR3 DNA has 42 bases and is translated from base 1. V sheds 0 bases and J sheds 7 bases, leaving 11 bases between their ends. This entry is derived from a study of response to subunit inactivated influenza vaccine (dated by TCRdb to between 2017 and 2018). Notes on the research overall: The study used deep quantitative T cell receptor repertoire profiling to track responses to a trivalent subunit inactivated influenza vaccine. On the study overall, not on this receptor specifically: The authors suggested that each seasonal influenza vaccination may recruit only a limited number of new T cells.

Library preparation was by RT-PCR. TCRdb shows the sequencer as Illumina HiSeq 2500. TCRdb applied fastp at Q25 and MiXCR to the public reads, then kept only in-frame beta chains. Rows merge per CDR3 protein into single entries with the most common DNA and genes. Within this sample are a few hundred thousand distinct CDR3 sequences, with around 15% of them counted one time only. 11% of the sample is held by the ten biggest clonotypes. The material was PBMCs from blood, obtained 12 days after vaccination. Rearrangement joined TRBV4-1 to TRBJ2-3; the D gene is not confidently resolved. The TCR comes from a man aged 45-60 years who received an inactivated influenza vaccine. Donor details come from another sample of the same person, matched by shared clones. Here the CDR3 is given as CASSQDSYGNTQYF. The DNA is TGCGCCAGCAGCCAAGATAGTTATGGGAATACGCAGTATTTT.